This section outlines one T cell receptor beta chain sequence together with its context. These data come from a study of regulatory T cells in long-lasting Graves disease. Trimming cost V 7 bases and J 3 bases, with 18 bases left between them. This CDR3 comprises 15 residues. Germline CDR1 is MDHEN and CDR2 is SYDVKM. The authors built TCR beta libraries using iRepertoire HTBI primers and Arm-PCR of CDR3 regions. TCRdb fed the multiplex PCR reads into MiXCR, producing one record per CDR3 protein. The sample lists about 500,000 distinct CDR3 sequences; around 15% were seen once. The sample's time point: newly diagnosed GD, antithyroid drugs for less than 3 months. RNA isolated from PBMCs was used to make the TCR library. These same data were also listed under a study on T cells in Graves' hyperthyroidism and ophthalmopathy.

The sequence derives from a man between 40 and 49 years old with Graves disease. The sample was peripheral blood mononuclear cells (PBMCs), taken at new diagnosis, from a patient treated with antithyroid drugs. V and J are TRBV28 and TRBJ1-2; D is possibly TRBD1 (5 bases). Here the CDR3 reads CASISYRGDDYGYTF. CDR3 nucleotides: TGTGCCAGCATATCCTACCGGGGGGATGACTATGGCTACACCTTC.